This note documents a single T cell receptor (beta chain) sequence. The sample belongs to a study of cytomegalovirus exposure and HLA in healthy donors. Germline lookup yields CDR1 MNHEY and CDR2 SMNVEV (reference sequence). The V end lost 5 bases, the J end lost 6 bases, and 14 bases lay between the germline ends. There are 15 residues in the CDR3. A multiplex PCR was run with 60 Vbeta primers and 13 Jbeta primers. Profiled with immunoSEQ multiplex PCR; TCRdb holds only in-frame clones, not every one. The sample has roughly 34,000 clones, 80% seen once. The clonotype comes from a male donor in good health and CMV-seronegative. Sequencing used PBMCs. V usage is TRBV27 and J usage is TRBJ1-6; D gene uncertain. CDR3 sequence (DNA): TGTGCCAGCAGTGCCCGGAGAGGGAGTAATTCACCCCTCCACTTT. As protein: CASSARRGSNSPLHF.